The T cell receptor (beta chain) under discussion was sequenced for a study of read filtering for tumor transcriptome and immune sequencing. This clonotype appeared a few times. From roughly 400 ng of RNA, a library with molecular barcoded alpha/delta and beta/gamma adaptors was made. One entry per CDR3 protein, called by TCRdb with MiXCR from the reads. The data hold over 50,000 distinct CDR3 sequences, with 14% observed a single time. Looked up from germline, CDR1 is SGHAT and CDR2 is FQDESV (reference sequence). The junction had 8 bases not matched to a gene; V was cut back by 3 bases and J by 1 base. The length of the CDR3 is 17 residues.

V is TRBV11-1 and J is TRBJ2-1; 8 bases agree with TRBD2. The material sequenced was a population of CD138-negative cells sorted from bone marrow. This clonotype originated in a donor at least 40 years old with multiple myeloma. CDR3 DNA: TGTGCCAGCAGCTTTCGACTTAGCGGGATTTCCTACAATGAGCAGTTCTTC. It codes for CASSFRLSGISYNEQFF. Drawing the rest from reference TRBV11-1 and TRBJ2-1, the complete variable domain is EAEVAQSPRYKITEKSQAVAFWCDPISGHATLYWYRQILGQGPELLVQFQDESVVDDSQLPKDRFSAERLKGVDSTLKIQPAELGDSAMYLCASSFRLSGISYNEQFFGPGTRLTVL.